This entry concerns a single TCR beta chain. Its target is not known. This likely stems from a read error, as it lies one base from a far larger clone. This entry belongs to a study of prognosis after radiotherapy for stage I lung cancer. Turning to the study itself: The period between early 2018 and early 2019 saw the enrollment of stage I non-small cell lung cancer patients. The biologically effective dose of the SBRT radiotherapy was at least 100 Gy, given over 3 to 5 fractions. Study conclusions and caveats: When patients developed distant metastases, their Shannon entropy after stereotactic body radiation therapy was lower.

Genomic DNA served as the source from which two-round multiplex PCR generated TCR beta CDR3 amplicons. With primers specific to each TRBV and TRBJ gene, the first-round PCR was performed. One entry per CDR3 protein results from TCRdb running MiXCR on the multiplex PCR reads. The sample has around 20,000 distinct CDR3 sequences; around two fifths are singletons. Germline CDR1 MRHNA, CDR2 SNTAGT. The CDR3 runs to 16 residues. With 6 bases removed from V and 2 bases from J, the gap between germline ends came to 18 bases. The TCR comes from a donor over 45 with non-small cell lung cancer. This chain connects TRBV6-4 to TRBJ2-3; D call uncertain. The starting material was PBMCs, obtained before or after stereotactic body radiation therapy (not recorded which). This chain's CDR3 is CASSQGEHLITDTQYF. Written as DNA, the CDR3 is TGTGCCAGCAGCCAAGGTGAGCACCTGATCACAGATACGCAGTATTTT.